The rows below give T cell receptor beta chains drawn from one sample of a study of OX40 agonist ivuxolimab in advanced cancers. The assay was immunoSEQ multiplex PCR, and TCRdb's table has in-frame clones only and misses some. Among 85,000 to 100,000 clones listed, around 87% were seen once. Sequencing used CD4+ or CD8+ T cells sorted from blood, obtained in a trial of the OX40 agonist ivuxolimab. All receptors come from an adult with an advanced solid tumor such as melanoma, head and neck, liver or kidney cancer. CDR3s include the opening cysteine and the closing phenylalanine or tryptophan. Each record gives: J gene, clone size, V gene, CDR3 protein. Size is omitted from some rows. Given values are once, few, many or a class for expanded clones.

TRBJ1-2 - TRBV5-6 CASSTGPENYGYTF
TRBJ2-1 once TRBV29-1 CSVEGQPYNEQFF
TRBJ2-1 once TRBV5-4 CASRVGQGSYNEQFF
TRBJ2-3 - TRBV18 CASSRGPDTQYF
TRBJ1-5 once TRBV28 CASANPGSNQPQHF
TRBJ1-2 - TRBV19 CASSIQVGYGYTF
TRBJ1-1 - TRBV28 CASSSPGDTEAFF
TRBJ1-5 once TRBV27 CASSLRGTEYSNQPQHF
TRBJ1-1 - TRBV2 CASRPDRPNTEAFF
TRBJ2-1 - TRBV11-3 CASSLATSSNEQFF
TRBJ1-1 - TRBV30 CASRQGAREAFF
TRBJ2-2 - TRBV9 CASSVDPGRTTGELFF
TRBJ2-5 - TRBV28 CASQKGLAGVETQYF
TRBJ2-3 - TRBV10-1 CASSESDNRQYF
TRBJ2-5 - TRBV7-2 CASSLGGGATQYF
TRBJ2-1 - TRBV29-1 CSVERDSNEQFF
TRBJ2-1 - TRBV6-4 CASSAEVSYNEQFF
TRBJ2-7 - TRBV5-1 CASSFRDRVYWEQYF
TRBJ2-4 - TRBV7-9 CASSLGQGLYF
TRBJ1-1 few TRBV18 CASSPFASTEAFF
TRBJ2-2 - TRBV7-2 CASSALGQDTGELFF
TRBJ2-7 few TRBV30 CAWSGVGEQYF
TRBJ1-3 - TRBV13 CASSQGGADTIYF
TRBJ1-5 once TRBV19 CASLANRGNQPQHF
TRBJ1-1 - TRBV10-3 CAISVRGSTEAFF
TRBJ2-3 - TRBV27 CASSLSPGSTDTQYF
TRBJ1-2 - TRBV6-6 CASSYGGSNYGYTF
TRBJ1-4 - TRBV19 CASSIGQINEKLFF
TRBJ1-1 - TRBV5-4 CASSPRNGLTEAFF
TRBJ1-1 once TRBV10-3 CAIRGVMNTEAFF
TRBJ1-2 - TRBV10-2 CASSESGVDAGYTF
TRBJ1-4 few TRBV7-9 CASSVEGGNNEKLFF
TRBJ1-1 - TRBV19 CASSMGQGSNTEAFF